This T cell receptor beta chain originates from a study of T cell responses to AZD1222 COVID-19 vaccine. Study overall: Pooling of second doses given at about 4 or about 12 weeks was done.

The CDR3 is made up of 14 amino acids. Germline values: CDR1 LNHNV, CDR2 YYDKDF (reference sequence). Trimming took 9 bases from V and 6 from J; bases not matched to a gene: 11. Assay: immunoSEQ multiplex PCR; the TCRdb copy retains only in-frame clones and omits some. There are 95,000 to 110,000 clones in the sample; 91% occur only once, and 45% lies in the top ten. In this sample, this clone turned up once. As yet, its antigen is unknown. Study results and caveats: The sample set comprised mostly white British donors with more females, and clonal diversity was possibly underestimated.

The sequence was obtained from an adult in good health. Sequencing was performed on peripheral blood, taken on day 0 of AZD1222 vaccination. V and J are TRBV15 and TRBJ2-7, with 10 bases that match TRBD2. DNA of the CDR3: TGTGCCACTGCTCGGGGGTCTAGCGGGAGCGAGCAGTACTTC. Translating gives CATARGSSGSEQYF.